This is a list of T cell receptor beta chains from one sample in a study of cytomegalovirus exposure and HLA in healthy donors. Sequencing was performed with immunoSEQ multiplex PCR; in TCRdb, only in-frame clones are kept and a portion is missing. This sample has approximately 280,000 clones, with roughly 88% found just once. Input material: PBMCs. These receptors were obtained from a woman younger than 35 in good health and CMV-seronegative. Both conserved end residues are part of each CDR3. A D gene is named only where the DNA matches it firmly. Expanded clones get a size class; other rows say once, few or many, or leave the size out.

>16|TRBD1|TRBJ2-7|TRBV28|NA
TGTGCCAGCAGCACTCCGAGACAGGGGACACACTACGAGCAGTACTTC
CASSTPRQGTHYEQYF
>14|NA|TRBJ2-3|TRBV10-1|NA
TGCGCCAGCAAAAAGACTAGTACGTCGGATACGCAGTATTTT
CASKKTSTSDTQYF
>14|TRBD1|TRBJ2-7|TRBV9|once
TGTGCCAGCAGCTCCCAGGGACAGAACCACGAGCAGTACTTC
CASSSQGQNHEQYF
>12|NA|TRBJ1-6|TRBV5-6|few
TGTGCCAGCAGCTTCTTCAATTCACCCCTCCACTTT
CASSFFNSPLHF
>15|NA|TRBJ2-2|TRBV5-1|NA
TGCGCCAGCAGCCCCCGGGGAGATTGGGCCGGGGAGCTGTTTTTT
CASSPRGDWAGELFF
>14|NA|TRBJ1-6|TRBV2|NA
TGTGCCACCTCGGAAGGGGGGGCCAGCTCACCCCTCCACTTT
CATSEGGASSPLHF
>17|TRBD1|TRBJ1-1|TRBV14|NA
TGTGCCAGCAGCCAAGCGAACAGGGGATGGGGGAACACTGAAGCTTTCTTT
CASSQANRGWGNTEAFF
>16|NA|TRBJ2-4|TRBV5-1|NA
TGCGCCAGCAGCTTGGAGGGGGGGAGGGCCAAAAACATTCAGTACTTC
CASSLEGGRAKNIQYF
>14|TRBD1|TRBJ2-7|TRBV19|NA
TGTGCCAGTAGTGACAGGGGGGGCTCCTACGAGCAGTACTTC
CASSDRGGSYEQYF
>13|TRBD1|TRBJ2-7|TRBV25-1|once
TGTGCCAGCAGTGTAGGGACAGGGGACGGGCAGTACTTC
CASSVGTGDGQYF
>14|NA|TRBJ2-7|TRBV28|NA
TGTGCCAGCAGGCCGCCGGGACATAACTACGAGCAGTACTTC
CASRPPGHNYEQYF
>19|TRBD2|TRBJ2-7|TRBV15|NA
TGTGCCACCAGCACTCCGGGACTAGCGGGAGGACTGAGCTCCTACGAGCAGTACTTC
CATSTPGLAGGLSSYEQYF
>16|NA|TRBJ2-7|TRBV7-2|NA
TGTGCCAGCACCCTGTTTGGGGGACAAAGCTCCTACGAGCAGTACTTC
CASTLFGGQSSYEQYF
>19|TRBD2|TRBJ2-1|TRBV5-1|NA
TGCGCCAGCAGCTTGGCCGTAAGGTGGCGGGAGAGGTCCTACAATGAGCAGTTCTTC
CASSLAVRWRERSYNEQFF
>14|NA|TRBJ1-3|TRBV27|NA
TGTGCCAGCAGTGACGGGAGCTCTGGAAACACCATATATTTT
CASSDGSSGNTIYF
>13|NA|TRBJ2-1|TRBV28|NA
TGTGCCAGCACTAAGACGGGGTACAATGAGCAGTTCTTC
CASTKTGYNEQFF
>14|NA|TRBJ1-1|TRBV19|NA
TGTGCCAGTAATCTCGGGGGGGCAGACACTGAAGCTTTCTTT
CASNLGGADTEAFF
>14|NA|TRBJ1-5|TRBV2|NA
TGTGCCAGAGGTGGGGGCGCTGGCAATCAGCCCCAGCATTTT
CARGGGAGNQPQHF
>16|NA|TRBJ1-1|TRBV29-1|NA
TGCAGCGTTGAACTTTTGTACAGGGAGGGTGACACTGAAGCTTTCTTT
CSVELLYREGDTEAFF
>14|TRBD1|TRBJ1-4|TRBV6-5|NA
TGTGCCAGCAGGCCGACAGGGCGGCGGGAAAAACTGTTTTTT
CASRPTGRREKLFF
>16|NA|TRBJ2-2|TRBV5-6|NA
TGTGCCAGCAGCCTGACAGCCCTTACGAACACCGGGGAGCTGTTTTTT
CASSLTALTNTGELFF
>16|NA|TRBJ2-7|TRBV7-9|NA
TGTGCCAGCAGCCTAATTCCCACCATACTAGTTAACGAGCAGTACTTC
CASSLIPTILVNEQYF
>13|NA|TRBJ2-7|TRBV5-8|NA
TGTGCCAGCAGCTTGGGGCCCCGATACGAGCAGTACTTC
CASSLGPRYEQYF
>14|NA|TRBJ2-3|TRBV2|NA
TGTGCCAGCAGTCGAACTAGCAGGACAGATACGCAGTATTTT
CASSRTSRTDTQYF
>14|TRBD1|TRBJ1-5|TRBV2|NA
TGTGCCAGCAGGGGACAGGGGGCCAATCAGCCCCAGCATTTT
CASRGQGANQPQHF
>18|NA|TRBJ2-7|TRBV7-3|NA
TGTGCCAGCAGCTTACGGTCAGTTGGAGCGTATTTCTCCTACGAGCAGTACTTC
CASSLRSVGAYFSYEQYF
>15|NA|TRBJ1-1|TRBV9|NA
TGTGCCAGCAGCGTAGGAGGGGGACGAGTCACTGAAGCTTTCTTT
CASSVGGGRVTEAFF
>14|NA|TRBJ1-2|TRBV2|NA
TGTGCCAGCACCGAGGGGGAGCACAACTATGGCTACACCTTC
CASTEGEHNYGYTF
>14|TRBD1|TRBJ1-2|TRBV27|NA
TGTGCCAGCAGTCCCCGGGGACAGGGATATGGCTACACCTTC
CASSPRGQGYGYTF